This T cell receptor (beta chain) was captured in a study of PD-L1 blockade in urothelial cancer. General study points: Patients who had durable benefit saw their tumor-associated blood clones expand more at 3 weeks.

Comment on this clone: Its antigen remains unknown.

Into every PCR, synthetic TCR analog templates were spiked. Clones were read by immunoSEQ multiplex PCR, and TCRdb kept only the in-frame ones, dropping some. The sample shows some 51,000 clones, approximately 83% of them seen only once. Urothelial carcinoma affected the patients, and it was locally advanced or metastatic. CDR3 size: 17 residues. The germline V gene has CDR1 MGHRA and CDR2 YSYEKL. V trimming: 3 bases; J trimming: 5 bases; junction bases outside the gene matches: 16. Here the sequenced sample was PBMCs, taken around atezolizumab (anti-PD-L1) treatment. The receptor was isolated from a man aged 55 to 70 with urothelial cancer. The chain combines TRBV4-1 with TRBJ2-7, with 7 bases that match TRBD1. The CDR3: CASSHDEARQGRNEQYF. The DNA for the CDR3 is TGCGCCAGCAGCCATGACGAAGCCCGACAGGGCCGGAACGAGCAGTACTTC.